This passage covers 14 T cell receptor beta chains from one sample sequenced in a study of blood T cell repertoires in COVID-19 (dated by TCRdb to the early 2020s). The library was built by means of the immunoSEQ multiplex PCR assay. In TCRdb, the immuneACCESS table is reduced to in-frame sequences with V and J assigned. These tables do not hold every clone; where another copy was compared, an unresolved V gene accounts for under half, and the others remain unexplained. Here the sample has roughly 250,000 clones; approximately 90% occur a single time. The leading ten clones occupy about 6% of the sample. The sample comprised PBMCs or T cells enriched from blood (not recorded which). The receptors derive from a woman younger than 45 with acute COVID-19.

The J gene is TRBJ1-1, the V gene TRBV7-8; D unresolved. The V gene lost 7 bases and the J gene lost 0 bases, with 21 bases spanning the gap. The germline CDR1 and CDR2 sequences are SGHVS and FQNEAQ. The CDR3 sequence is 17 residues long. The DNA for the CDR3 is TGTGCCAGCACCCATCCCCGTGGAGAAAAGCTGAACACTGAAGCTTTCTTT. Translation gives CASTHPRGEKLNTEAFF.

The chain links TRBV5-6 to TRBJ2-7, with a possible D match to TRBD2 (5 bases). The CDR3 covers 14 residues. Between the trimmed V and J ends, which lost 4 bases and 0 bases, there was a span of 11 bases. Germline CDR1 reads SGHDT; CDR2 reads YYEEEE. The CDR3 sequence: CASSTGMNSYEQYF. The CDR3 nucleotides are TGTGCCAGCAGCACCGGGATGAACTCCTACGAGCAGTACTTC.

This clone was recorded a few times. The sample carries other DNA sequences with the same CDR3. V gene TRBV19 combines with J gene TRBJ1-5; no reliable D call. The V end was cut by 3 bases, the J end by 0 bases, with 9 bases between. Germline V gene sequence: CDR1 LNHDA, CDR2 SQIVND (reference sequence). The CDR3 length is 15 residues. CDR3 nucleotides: TGTGCCAGTAGTATTGGCGGGGTTAGCAATCAGCCCCAGCATTTT. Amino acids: CASSIGGVSNQPQHF.

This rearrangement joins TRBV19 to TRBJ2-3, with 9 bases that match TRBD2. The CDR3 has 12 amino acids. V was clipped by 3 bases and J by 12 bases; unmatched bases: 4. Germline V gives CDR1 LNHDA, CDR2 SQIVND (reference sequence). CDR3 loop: CASSIRGRAQYF. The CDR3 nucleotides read TGTGCCAGTAGTATCCGCGGGAGGGCCCAGTATTTT.

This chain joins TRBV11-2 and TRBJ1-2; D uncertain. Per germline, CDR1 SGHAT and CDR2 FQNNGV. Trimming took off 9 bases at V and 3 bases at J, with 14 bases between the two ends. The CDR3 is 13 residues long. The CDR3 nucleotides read TGTGCCAGTAAAATCGGGGTCGACTATGGCTACACCTTC. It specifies CASKIGVDYGYTF.

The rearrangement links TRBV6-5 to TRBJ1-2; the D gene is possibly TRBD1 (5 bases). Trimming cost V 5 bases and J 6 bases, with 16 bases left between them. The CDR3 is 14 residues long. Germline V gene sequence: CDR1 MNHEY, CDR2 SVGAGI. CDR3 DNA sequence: TGTGCCAGCAGTCAAAGGGGCAGCCCCAATGGCTACACCTTC. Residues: CASSQRGSPNGYTF.

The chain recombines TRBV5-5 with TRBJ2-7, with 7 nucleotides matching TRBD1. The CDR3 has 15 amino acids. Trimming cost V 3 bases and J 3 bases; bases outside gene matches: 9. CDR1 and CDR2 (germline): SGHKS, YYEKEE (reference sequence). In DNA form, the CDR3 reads TGTGCCAGCAGCTCCCCGGTAGGACAGGACTACGAGCAGTACTTC. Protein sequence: CASSSPVGQDYEQYF.

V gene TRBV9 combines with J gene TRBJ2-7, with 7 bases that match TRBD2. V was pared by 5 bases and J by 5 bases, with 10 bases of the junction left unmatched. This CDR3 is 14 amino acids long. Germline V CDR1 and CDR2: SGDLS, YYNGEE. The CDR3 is CASSATSYQHEQYF. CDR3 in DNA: TGTGCCAGCAGTGCGACTAGCTACCAGCACGAGCAGTACTTC.

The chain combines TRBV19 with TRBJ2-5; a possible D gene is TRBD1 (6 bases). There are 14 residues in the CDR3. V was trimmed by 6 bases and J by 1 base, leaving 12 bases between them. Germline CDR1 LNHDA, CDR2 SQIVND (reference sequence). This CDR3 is CASSRTASQETQYF. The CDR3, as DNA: TGTGCCAGTAGCCGGACAGCATCCCAAGAGACCCAGTACTTC.

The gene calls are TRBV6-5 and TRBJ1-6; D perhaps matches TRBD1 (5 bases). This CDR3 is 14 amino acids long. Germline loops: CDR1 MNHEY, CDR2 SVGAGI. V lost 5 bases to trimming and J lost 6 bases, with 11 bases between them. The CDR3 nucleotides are TGTGCCAGCAGTAAGGGGCCTTTTAATTCACCCCTCCACTTT. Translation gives CASSKGPFNSPLHF.

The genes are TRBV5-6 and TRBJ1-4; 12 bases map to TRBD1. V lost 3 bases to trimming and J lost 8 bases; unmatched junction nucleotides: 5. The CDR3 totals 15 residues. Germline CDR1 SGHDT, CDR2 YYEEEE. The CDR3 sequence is CASSWGTGGGEKLFF. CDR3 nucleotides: TGTGCCAGCAGCTGGGGGACAGGGGGCGGAGAAAAACTGTTTTTT. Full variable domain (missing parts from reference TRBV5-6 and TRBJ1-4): DAGVTQSPTHLIKTRGQQVTLRCSPKSGHDTVSWYQQALGQGPQFIFQYYEEEERQRGNFPDRFSGHQFPNYSSELNVNALLLGDSALYLCASSWGTGGGEKLFFGSGTQLSVL.

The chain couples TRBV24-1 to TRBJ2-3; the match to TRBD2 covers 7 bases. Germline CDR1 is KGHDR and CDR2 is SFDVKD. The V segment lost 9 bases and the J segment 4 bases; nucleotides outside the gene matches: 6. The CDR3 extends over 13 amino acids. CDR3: CATRGGGADTQYF. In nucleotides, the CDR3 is TGTGCCACCCGCGGCGGGGGTGCAGATACGCAGTATTTT.

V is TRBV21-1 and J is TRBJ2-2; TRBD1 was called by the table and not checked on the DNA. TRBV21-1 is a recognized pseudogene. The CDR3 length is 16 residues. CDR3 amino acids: CASSKDRGTDDGELFF. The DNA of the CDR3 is TGTGCCAGCAGCAAAGATAGGGGGACAGATGACGGGGAGCTGTTTTTT.

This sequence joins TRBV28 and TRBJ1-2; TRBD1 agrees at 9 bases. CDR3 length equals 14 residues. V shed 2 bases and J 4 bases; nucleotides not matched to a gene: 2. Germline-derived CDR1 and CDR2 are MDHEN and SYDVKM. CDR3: CASSLRDRAYGYTF. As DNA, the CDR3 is TGTGCCAGCAGTTTACGGGACAGGGCCTATGGCTACACCTTC.